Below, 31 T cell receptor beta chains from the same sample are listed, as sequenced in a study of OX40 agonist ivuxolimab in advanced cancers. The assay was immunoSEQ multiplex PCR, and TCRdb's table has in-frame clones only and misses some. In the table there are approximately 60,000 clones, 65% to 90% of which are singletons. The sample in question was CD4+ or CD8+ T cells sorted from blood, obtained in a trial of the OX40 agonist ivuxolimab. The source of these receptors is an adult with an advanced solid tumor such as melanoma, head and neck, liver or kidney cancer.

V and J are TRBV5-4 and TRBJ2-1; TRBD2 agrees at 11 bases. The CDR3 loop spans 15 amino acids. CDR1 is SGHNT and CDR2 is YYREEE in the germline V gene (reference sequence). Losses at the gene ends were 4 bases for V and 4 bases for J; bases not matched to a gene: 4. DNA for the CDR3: TGTGCCAGCAGCGTCGGACTAGCGGGTTACAATGAGCAGTTCTTC. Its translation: CASSVGLAGYNEQFF.

Written as DNA, the CDR3 is TGTGCCAGCAGCTTAGTCGCAGGAACGGGCACTGAAGCTTTCTTT. Translation: CASSLVAGTGTEAFF. This sequence joins TRBV7-3 and TRBJ1-1; D ambiguous. CDR1 and CDR2 (germline): SGHTA, FQGTGA. There are 15 residues in the CDR3. The V and J ends lost 2 bases and 4 bases respectively, with 14 bases between them.

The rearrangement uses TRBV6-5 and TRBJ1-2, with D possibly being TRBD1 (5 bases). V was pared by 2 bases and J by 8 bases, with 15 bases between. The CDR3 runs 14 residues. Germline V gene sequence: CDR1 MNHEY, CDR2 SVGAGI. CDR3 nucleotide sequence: TGTGCCAGCAGTTACGACTTGCAGGGCGCGGGCTACACCTTC. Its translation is CASSYDLQGAGYTF.

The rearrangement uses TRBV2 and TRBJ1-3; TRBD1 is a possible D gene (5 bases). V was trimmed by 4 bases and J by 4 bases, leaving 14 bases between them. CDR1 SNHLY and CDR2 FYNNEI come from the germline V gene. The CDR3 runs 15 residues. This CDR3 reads CASSGLGTGGNTIYF. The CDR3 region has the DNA TGTGCCAGCAGTGGTTTAGGGACCGGCGGAAACACCATATATTTT.

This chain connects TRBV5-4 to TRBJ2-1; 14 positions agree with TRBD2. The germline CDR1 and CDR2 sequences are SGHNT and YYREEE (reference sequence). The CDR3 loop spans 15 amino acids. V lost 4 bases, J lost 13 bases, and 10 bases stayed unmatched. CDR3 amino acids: CASSLGTSGRTRQFF. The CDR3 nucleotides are TGTGCCAGCAGCCTAGGGACTAGCGGGAGAACGAGACAGTTCTTC.

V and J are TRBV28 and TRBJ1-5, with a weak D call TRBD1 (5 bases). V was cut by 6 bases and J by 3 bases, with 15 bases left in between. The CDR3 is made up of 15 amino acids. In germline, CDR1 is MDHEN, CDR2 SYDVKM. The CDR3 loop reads CASRQPGPANQPQHF. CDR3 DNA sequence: TGTGCCAGCAGACAGCCAGGGCCCGCCAATCAGCCCCAGCATTTT.

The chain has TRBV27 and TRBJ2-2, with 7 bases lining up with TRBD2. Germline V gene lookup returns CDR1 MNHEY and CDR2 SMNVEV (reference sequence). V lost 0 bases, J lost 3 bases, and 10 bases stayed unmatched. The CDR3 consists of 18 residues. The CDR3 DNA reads TGTGCCAGCAGTTTATCGCCGGGGTTAGGACTAGACACCGGGGAGCTGTTTTTT. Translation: CASSLSPGLGLDTGELFF.

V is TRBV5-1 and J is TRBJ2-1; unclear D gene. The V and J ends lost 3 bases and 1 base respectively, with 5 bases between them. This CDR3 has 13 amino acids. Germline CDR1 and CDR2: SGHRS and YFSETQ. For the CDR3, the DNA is TGCGCCAGCAGCTCTACTTCCTACAATGAGCAGTTCTTC. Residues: CASSSTSYNEQFF.

The DNA of the CDR3 is TGTGCCAGCAGTTTGCCATCCCTAGATCATAGGGACAACCAGAATTACACTAACTATGGCTACACCTTC. It specifies CASSLPSLDHRDNQNYTNYGYTF. The V call is TRBV27, the J call TRBJ1-2; D is possibly TRBD1 (6 bases). V gave up 3 bases and J gave up 0 bases, with 35 bases separating them. Per germline, CDR1 MNHEY and CDR2 SMNVEV (reference sequence). This CDR3 comprises 23 residues.

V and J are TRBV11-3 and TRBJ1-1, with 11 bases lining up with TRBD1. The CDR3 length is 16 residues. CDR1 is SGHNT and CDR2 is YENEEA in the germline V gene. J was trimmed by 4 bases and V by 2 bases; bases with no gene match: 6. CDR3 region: CASSLRYGQGATEAFF. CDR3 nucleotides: TGTGCCAGCAGCTTACGATACGGACAGGGGGCCACTGAAGCTTTCTTT.

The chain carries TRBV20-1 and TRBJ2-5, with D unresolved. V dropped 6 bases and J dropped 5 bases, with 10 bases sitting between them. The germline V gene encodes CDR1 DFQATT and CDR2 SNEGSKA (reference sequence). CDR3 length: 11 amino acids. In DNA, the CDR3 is TGCAGTGCAAACCCCGGGGAGACCCAGTACTTC. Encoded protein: CSANPGETQYF.

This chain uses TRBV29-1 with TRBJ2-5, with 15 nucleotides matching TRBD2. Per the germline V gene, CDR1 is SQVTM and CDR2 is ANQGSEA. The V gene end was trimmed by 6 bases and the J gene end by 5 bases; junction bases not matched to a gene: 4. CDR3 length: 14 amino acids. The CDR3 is CSVPGTSGGETQYF. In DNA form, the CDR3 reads TGCAGCGTACCCGGGACTAGCGGGGGGGAGACCCAGTACTTC.

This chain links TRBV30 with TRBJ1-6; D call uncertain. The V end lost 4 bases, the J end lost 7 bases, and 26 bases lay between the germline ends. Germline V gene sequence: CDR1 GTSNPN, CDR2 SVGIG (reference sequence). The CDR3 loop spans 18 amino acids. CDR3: CAWKVAGWDSWGNSPLHF. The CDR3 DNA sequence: TGTGCCTGGAAAGTCGCGGGTTGGGATAGTTGGGGAAATTCACCCCTCCACTTT.

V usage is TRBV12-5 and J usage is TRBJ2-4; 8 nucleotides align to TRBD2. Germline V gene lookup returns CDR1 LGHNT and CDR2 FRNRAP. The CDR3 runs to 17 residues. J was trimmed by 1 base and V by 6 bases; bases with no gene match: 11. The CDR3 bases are TGTGCTAGTGGCCGCCCCCAGCGGGGGTTGGCCAAAAACATTCAGTACTTC. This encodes CASGRPQRGLAKNIQYF.

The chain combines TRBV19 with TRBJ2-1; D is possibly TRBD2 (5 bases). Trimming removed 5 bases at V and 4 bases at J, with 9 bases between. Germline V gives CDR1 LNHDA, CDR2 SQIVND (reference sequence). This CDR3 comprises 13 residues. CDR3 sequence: CASSPRGYNEQFF. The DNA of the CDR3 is TGTGCCAGTAGTCCTAGAGGGTACAATGAGCAGTTCTTC.

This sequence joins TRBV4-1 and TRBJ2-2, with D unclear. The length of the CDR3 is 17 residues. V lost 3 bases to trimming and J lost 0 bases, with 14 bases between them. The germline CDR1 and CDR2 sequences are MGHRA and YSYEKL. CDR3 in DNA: TGCGCCAGCAGCCAGTCTCCCAGGACCGCGAACACCGGGGAGCTGTTTTTT. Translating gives CASSQSPRTANTGELFF.

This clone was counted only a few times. CDR3 loop: CATSRDLAGLADTQYF. The CDR3 coding sequence is TGTGCCACCAGCAGAGATCTAGCGGGACTTGCGGATACGCAGTATTTT. The chain has TRBV15 and TRBJ2-3; 9 bases line up with TRBD2. J was trimmed by 6 bases and V by 0 bases; bases with no gene match: 7. The CDR3 is 16 residues long. The germline gives CDR1 LNHNV, CDR2 YYDKDF (reference sequence).

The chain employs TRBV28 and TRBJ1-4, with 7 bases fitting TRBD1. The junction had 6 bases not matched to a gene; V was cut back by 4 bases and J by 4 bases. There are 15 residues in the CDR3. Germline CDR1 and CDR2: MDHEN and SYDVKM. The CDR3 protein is CASSSPTGSNEKLFF. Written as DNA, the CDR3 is TGTGCCAGCAGTTCACCGACAGGGAGTAATGAAAAACTGTTTTTT.

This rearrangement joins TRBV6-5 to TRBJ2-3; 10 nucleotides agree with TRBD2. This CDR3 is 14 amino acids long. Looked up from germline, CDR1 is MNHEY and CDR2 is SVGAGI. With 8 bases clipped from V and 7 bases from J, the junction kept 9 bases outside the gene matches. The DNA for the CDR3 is TGTGCCAGCTCAAGCGGGGGGGCATCAAATACGCAGTATTTT. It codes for CASSSGGASNTQYF.

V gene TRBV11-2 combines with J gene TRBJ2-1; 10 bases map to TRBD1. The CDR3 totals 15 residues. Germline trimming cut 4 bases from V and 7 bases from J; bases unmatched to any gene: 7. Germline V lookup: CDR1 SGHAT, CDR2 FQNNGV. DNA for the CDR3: TGTGCCAGCAGCTCTTCGGACAGGGGGGATAATGAGCAGTTCTTC. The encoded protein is CASSSSDRGDNEQFF.

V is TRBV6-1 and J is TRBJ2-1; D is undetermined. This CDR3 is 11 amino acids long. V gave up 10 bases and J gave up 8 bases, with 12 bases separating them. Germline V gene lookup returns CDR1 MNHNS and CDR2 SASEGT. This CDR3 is CATRQTYEQFF. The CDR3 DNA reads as TGTGCCACCCGACAAACCTATGAGCAGTTCTTC.

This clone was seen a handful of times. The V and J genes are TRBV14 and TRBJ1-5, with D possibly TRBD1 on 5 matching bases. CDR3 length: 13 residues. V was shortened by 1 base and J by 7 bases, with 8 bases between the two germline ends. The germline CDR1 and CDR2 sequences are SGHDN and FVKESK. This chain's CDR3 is CASSQGEGQPQHF. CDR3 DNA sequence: TGTGCCAGCAGCCAAGGGGAGGGGCAGCCCCAGCATTTT.

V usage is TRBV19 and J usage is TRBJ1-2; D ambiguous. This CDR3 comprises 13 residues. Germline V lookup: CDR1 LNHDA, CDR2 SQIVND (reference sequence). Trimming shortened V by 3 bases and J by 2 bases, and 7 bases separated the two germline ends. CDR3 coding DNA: TGTGCCAGTAGTATTAGGATAAACTATGGCTACACCTTC. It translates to CASSIRINYGYTF.

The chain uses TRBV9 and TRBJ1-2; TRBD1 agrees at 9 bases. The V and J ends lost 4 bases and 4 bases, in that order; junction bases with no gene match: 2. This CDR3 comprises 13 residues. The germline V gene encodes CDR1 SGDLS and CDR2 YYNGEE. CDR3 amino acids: CASSKDRGYGYTF. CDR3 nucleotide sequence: TGTGCCAGCAGCAAGGACAGGGGCTATGGCTACACCTTC.

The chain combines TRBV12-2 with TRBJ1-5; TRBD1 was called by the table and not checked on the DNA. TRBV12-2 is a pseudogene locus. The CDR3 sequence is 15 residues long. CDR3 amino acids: CASRLGYRGGQPQHF. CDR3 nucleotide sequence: TGTGCAAGTCGCTTGGGTTACAGGGGGGGACAGCCCCAGCATTTT.

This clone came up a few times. The CDR3: CASSYSGLGGLEQYF. CDR3 bases: TGTGCCAGCAGTTACTCGGGACTAGGGGGACTCGAGCAGTACTTC. The chain carries TRBV6-6 and TRBJ2-7; 8 bases are shared with TRBD2. Trimming cost V 0 bases and J 6 bases; bases outside gene matches: 7. The CDR3 spans 15 residues. Germline V gene sequence: CDR1 MNHNY, CDR2 SVGAGI (reference sequence).

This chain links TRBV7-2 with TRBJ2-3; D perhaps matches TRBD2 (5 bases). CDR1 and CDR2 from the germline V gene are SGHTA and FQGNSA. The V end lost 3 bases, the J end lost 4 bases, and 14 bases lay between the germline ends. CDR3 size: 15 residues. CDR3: CASSFGLDWADTQYF. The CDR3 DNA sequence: TGTGCCAGCAGCTTTGGATTGGACTGGGCAGATACGCAGTATTTT.

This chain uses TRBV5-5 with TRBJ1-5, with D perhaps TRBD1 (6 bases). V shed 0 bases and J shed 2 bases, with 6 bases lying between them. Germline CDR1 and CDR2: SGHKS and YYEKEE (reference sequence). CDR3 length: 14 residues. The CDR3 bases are TGTGCCAGCAGCTTGGCAGGGGGCAATCAGCCCCAGCATTTT. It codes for CASSLAGGNQPQHF.

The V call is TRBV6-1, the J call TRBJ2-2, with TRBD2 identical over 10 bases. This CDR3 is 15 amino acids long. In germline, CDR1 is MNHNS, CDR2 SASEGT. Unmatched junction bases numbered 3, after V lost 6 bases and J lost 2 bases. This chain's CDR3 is CASRILAGNTGELFF. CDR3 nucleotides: TGTGCCAGCAGGATACTAGCGGGAAACACCGGGGAGCTGTTTTTT.

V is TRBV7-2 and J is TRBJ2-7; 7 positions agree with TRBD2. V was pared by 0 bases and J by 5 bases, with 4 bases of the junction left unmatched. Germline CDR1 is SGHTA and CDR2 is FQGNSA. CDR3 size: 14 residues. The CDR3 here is CASSLAGGIDEQYF. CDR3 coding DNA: TGTGCCAGCAGCTTAGCGGGAGGGATTGACGAGCAGTACTTC. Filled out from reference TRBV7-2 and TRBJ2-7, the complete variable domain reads GAGVSQSPSNKVTEKGKDVELRCDPISGHTALYWYRQSLGQGLEFLIYFQGNSAPDKSGLPSDRFSAERTGGSVSTLTIQRTQQEDSAVYLCASSLAGGIDEQYFGPGTRLTVT.

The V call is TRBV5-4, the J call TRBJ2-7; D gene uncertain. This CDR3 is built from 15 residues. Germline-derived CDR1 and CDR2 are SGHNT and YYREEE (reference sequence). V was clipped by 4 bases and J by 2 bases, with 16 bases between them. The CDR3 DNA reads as TGTGCCAGCAGCCCGGACGCCGGACCGACCTACGAGCAGTACTTC. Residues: CASSPDAGPTYEQYF.